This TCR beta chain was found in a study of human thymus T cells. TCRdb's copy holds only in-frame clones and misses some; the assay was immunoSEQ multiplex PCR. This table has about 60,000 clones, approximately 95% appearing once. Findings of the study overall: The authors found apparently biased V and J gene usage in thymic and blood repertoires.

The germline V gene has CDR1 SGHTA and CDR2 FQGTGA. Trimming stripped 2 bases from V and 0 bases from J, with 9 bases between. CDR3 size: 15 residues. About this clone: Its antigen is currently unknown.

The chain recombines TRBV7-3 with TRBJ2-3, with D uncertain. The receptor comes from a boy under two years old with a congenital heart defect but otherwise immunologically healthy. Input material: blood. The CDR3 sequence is CASSLGRSSTDTQYF. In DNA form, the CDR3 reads TGTGCCAGCAGCTTAGGGCGTTCTAGCACAGATACGCAGTATTTT. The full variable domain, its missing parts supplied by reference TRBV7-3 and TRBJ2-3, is GAGVSQTPSNKVTEKGKYVELRCDPISGHTALYWYRQSLGQGPEFLIYFQGTGAADDSGLPNDRFFAVRPEGSVSTLKIQRTERGDSAVYLCASSLGRSSTDTQYFGPGTRLTVL.